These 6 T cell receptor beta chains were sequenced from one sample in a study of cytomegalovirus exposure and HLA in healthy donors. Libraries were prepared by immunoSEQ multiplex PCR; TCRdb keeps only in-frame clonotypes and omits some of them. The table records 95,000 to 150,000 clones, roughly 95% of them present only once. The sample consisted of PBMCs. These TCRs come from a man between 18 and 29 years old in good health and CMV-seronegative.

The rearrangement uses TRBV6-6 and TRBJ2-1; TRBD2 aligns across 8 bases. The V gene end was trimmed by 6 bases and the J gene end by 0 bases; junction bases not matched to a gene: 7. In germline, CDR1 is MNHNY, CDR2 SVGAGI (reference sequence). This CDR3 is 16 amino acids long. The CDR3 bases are TGTGCCAGCAGAAAGACTAGCGAACTCTCCTACAATGAGCAGTTCTTC. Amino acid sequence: CASRKTSELSYNEQFF.

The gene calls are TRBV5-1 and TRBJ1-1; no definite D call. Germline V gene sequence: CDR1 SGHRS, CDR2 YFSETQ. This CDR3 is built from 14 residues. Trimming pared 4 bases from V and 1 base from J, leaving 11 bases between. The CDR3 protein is CASSVDGENTEAFF. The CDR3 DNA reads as TGCGCCAGCAGCGTGGACGGGGAGAACACTGAAGCTTTCTTT.

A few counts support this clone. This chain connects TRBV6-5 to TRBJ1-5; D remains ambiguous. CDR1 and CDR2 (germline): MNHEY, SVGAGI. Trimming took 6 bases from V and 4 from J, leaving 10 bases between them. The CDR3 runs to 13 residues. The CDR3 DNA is TGTGCCAGCAGGTTACTAGAAAATCAGCCCCAGCATTTT. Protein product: CASRLLENQPQHF.

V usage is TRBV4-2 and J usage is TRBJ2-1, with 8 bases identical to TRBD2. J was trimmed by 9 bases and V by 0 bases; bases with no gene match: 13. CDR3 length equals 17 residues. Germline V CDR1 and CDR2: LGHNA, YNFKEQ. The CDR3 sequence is CASSQDQSGRGLGEQFF. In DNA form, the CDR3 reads TGTGCCAGCAGCCAAGATCAGAGCGGGAGAGGGTTGGGTGAGCAGTTCTTC.

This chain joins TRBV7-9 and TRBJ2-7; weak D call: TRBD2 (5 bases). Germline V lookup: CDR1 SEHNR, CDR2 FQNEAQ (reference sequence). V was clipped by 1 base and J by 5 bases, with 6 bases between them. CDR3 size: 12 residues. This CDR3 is CASSLDSDEQYF. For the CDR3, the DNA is TGTGCCAGCAGCTTAGATAGCGACGAGCAGTACTTC.

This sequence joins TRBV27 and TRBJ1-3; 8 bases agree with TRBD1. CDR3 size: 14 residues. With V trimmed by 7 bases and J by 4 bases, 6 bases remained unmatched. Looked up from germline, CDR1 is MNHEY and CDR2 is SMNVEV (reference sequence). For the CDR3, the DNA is TGTGCCAGCAAACGGACAGGGAGAGGAAACACCATATATTTT. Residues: CASKRTGRGNTIYF.